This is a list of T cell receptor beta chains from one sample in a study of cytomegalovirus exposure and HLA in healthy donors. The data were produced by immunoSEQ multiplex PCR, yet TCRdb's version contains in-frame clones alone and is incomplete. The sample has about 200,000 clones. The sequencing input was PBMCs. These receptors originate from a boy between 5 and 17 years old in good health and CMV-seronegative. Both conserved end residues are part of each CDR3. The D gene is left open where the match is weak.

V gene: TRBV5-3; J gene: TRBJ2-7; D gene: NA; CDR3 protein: CARSPRGVVEQYF; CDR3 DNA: TGTGCCAGAAGCCCCCGGGGTGTTGTCGAGCAGTACTTC
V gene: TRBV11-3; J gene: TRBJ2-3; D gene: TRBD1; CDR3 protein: CASSLRSTGAGDTQYF; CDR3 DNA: TGTGCCAGCAGCCTAAGATCTACAGGGGCCGGGGATACGCAGTATTTT
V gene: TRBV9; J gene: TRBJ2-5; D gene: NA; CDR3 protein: CASSVGAGVGTQYF; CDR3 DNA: TGTGCCAGCAGCGTAGGAGCGGGCGTTGGGACCCAGTACTTC
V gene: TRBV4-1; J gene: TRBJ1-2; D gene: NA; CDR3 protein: CASSQQSLSYGYTF; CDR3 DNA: TGCGCCAGCAGCCAACAAAGCCTGAGCTATGGCTACACCTTC
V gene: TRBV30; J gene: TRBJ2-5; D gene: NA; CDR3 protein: CAWSHKGLGHQETQYF; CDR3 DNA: TGTGCCTGGAGCCATAAGGGGCTCGGGCACCAAGAGACCCAGTACTTC
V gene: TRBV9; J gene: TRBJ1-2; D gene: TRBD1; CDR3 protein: CASSPGQGYGGYTF; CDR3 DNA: TGTGCCAGCAGCCCTGGACAGGGTTATGGTGGCTACACCTTC
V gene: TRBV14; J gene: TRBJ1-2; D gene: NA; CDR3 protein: CASSDLSGVYGYTF; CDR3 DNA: TGTGCCAGCAGTGATCTTTCAGGGGTCTATGGCTACACCTTC
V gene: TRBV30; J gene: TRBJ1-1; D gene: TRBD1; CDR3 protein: CAWRGDSNTEAFF; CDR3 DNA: TGTGCCTGGAGGGGGGACAGCAACACTGAAGCTTTCTTT
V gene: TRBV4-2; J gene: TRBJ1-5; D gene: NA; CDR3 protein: CASSQTPGLGPQHF; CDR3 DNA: TGTGCCAGCAGCCAAACCCCAGGGTTGGGGCCCCAGCATTTT
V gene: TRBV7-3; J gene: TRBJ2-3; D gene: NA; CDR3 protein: CASSSGSSGTDTQYF; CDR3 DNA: TGTGCCAGCAGCTCCGGTAGTAGCGGCACAGATACGCAGTATTTT
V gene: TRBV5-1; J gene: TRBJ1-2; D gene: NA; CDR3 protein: CASSDLDSYGYTF; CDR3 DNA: TGCGCCAGCAGCGATCTCGACAGCTATGGCTACACCTTC
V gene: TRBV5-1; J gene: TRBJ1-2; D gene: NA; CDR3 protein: CASSRSQGVYGYTF; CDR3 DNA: TGCGCCAGCAGCCGCAGTCAGGGTGTCTATGGCTACACCTTC
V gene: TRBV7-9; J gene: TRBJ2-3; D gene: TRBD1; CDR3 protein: CASSRDSSTDTQYF; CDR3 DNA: TGTGCCAGCAGCCGGGACAGTAGCACAGATACGCAGTATTTT
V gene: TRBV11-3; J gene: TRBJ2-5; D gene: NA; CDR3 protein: CASSLDHLPALAFCQETQYF; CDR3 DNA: TGTGCCAGCAGCTTAGATCACCTTCCGGCACTAGCCTTTTGCCAAGAGACCCAGTACTTC
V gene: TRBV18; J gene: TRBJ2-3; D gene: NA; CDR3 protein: CASSPGLSDTQYF; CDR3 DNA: TGTGCCAGCTCACCGGGGCTTTCAGATACGCAGTATTTT
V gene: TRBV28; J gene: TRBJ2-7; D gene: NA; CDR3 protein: CASSPRLAGAYEQYF; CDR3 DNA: TGTGCCAGCAGCCCACGTTTGGCGGGGGCTTACGAGCAGTACTTC
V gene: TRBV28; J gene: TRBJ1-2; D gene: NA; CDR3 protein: CASSYRVGGYTF; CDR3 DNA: TGTGCCAGCAGCTACAGGGTGGGGGGCTACACCTTC
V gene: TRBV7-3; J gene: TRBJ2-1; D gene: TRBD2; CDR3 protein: CASSQGGAGGHNNEQFF; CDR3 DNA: TGTGCCAGCAGCCAAGGGGGTGCGGGGGGGCACAACAATGAGCAGTTCTTC
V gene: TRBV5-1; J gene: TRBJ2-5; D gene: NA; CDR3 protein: CASSPQGVEETQYF; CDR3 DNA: TGCGCCAGCAGTCCACAGGGCGTAGAAGAGACCCAGTACTTC
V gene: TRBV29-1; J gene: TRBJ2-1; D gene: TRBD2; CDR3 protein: CSVASGGATEQFF; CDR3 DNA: TGCAGCGTTGCTAGCGGGGGGGCGACTGAGCAGTTCTTC
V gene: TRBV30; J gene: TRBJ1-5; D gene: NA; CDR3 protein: CAWSTIKGLSNQPQHF; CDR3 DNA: TGTGCCTGGAGTACTATAAAGGGGTTAAGCAATCAGCCCCAGCATTTT
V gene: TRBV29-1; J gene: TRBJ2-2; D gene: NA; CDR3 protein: CSVKYRDTGELFF; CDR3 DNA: TGCAGCGTTAAGTACAGAGACACCGGGGAGCTGTTTTTT
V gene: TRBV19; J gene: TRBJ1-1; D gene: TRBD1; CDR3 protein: CASSQNHRGNTEAFF; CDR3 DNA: TGTGCCAGTAGTCAAAACCACAGGGGGAACACTGAAGCTTTCTTT
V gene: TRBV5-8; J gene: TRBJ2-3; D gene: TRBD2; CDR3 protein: CASSLDWTSGSTDTQYF; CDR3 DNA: TGTGCCAGCAGCTTGGATTGGACTAGCGGAAGCACAGATACGCAGTATTTT
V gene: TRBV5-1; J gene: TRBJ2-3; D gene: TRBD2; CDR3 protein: CASSLDSGGSAQYF; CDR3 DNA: TGCGCCAGCAGCTTGGACAGCGGGGGCAGTGCGCAGTATTTT